This T cell receptor (beta chain) was captured by sequencing in a study of cytomegalovirus exposure and HLA in healthy donors (dated by TCRdb to about 2017). About the full investigation: A later analysis indicated that the 120 or so validation repertoires were generated on the platform also employed for the roughly 720 repertoires of the first cohort. The study aimed to test whether cataloging public T cell receptors could reveal signatures of past pathogen exposure. To predict cytomegalovirus infection status, the study combined high-throughput TCR immunosequencing, statistical association of individual TCRs with disease status, and machine learning. A separate validation cohort of approximately 120 different subjects was used in addition to the approximately 610-subject first cohort. Findings and caveats that apply to the study as a whole: In vitro tests confirmed that a few of the cytomegalovirus-associated TCR beta chains recognize cytomegalovirus antigens. The authors suggested that the approach could potentially be extended to other disease states and immunological phenotypes. All 120 or so repertoires were used to score co-occurrence in the validation cohort in a later analysis, because that analysis had no HLA typing for the cohort. The study listed over 150 TCR beta chains as associated with cytomegalovirus. The classifier was reported to diagnose cytomegalovirus status with high specificity and sensitivity in both the original cohort and the validation cohort. Most TCR sequences were observed very rarely across donors, whereas some public TCRs were present in many individuals. A later analysis found that TCRs clustered in the first cohort also tended to co-occur in the approximately 120 validation repertoires, with 90% to 95% of cluster scores above 0.

Turning to this clone: No cognate antigen has been identified for it. Nothing much larger sits one base from this clone, and base qualities are not available.

Separate from the approximately 700-subject first cohort, the validation cohort of about 110 subjects was the group to which the donors belonged. V and J are trimmed by 5 bases and 9 bases, and the gene matches miss 10 bases of the junction. Taken from the germline V gene, the CDR1 and CDR2 loops are SGHAT and FQNNGV. From its cysteine to its phenylalanine, the CDR3 spans 14 amino acids. CDR3 DNA is the only sequence kept; it has 42 bases, read in frame from the first base. Library preparation was by the immunoSEQ multiplex PCR assay. For the original study's pipeline: To diagnose cytomegalovirus status from the catalog of TCR beta chain sequences, a statistical classification framework was built. Here the immuneACCESS table is served through TCRdb, limited to in-frame sequences with V and J called. Missing clones are a known gap in these copies; in checked studies unresolved V genes cover under half, and the rest lacks a known reason. The V and J calls and the clone size are those of that table, but D and trimming were determined from the DNA. The sample data list about 130,000 clones, and roughly 95% of these were observed just once. The top ten hold 1.7% of the sample.

The sequence links TRBV11-2 to TRBJ2-1; TRBD2 matches 7 bases in the middle. Sequencing used PBMCs. The source of this sequence is a young man in good health and CMV-seronegative. CDR3 loop: CASSLTTSSTEQFF. The DNA sequence is TGTGCCAGCAGCCTCACGACTAGCTCCACTGAGCAGTTCTTC.